The 29 T cell receptor beta chains below all came from one sample that was sequenced in a study of shared T cell receptors in the human thymus. The assay was immunoSEQ multiplex PCR, and TCRdb's table has in-frame clones only and misses some. The repertoire holds over 60,000 clones, with 90% to 95% as singletons. The material sequenced was thymocytes. Every receptor here comes from a human donor.

This chain joins TRBV4-3 and TRBJ1-2; a possible D gene is TRBD1 (6 bases). Trimming took 3 bases from V and 3 from J, leaving 17 bases between them. The CDR3 has 16 amino acids. Germline V gene sequence: CDR1 LGHNA, CDR2 YSLEER. The chain's CDR3 is CASSHKDRPWDYGYTF. CDR3 bases: TGCGCCAGCAGCCACAAAGACAGGCCATGGGACTATGGCTACACCTTC.

V gene TRBV27 combines with J gene TRBJ2-7, with D unclear. The CDR3 sequence is 14 residues long. Trimming pared 5 bases from V and 6 bases from J, leaving 17 bases between. Germline assignment: CDR1 MNHEY and CDR2 SMNVEV (reference sequence). The CDR3 loop is CASSLLSLGSEQYF. The CDR3 nucleotides read TGTGCCAGCAGTCTCCTCTCACTTGGTTCCGAGCAGTACTTC.

This chain links TRBV21-1 with TRBJ2-4; whether TRBD2, the table's D call, matches the DNA was not checked. TRBV21-1 is annotated as a pseudogene. This CDR3 spans 19 amino acids. CDR3: CASARRGTRTHIAKNIQYF. CDR3 DNA sequence: TGTGCCAGCGCGAGACGTGGGACTAGGACTCATATAGCCAAAAACATTCAGTACTTC.

The chain carries TRBV5-1 and TRBJ2-1; 9 positions agree with TRBD2. CDR3 size: 16 residues. Unmatched junction bases numbered 10, after V lost 3 bases and J lost 6 bases. CDR1 is SGHRS, CDR2 YFSETQ, per germline. The CDR3 region is CASSSIAGEPPNEQFF. DNA for the CDR3: TGCGCCAGCAGCTCCATAGCGGGGGAGCCCCCCAATGAGCAGTTCTTC.

CDR3 sequence reads: CASSLSWLAGEQFF. DNA for the CDR3: TGTGCCAGCAGTTTATCGTGGCTAGCGGGTGAGCAGTTCTTC. The V gene is TRBV27, the J gene TRBJ2-1; 8 bases map to TRBD2. This CDR3 is 14 amino acids long. The germline V gene encodes CDR1 MNHEY and CDR2 SMNVEV (reference sequence). V shed 0 bases and J 9 bases; nucleotides not matched to a gene: 4.

The chain has TRBV13 and TRBJ2-3, with D perhaps being TRBD1 or TRBD2 (5 bases each). The ends were cut back, 7 bases at V and 1 base at J, with 30 bases in the middle. The length of the CDR3 is 20 residues. Germline loops: CDR1 PRHDT, CDR2 FYEKMQ (reference sequence). CDR3 in DNA: TGTGCCAGCACCTCGGGGAAGGACTCGATTGAGGGGAAGTGCACAGATACGCAGTATTTT. It specifies CASTSGKDSIEGKCTDTQYF.

This chain connects TRBV7-9 to TRBJ1-4; 8 bases map to TRBD1. J was trimmed by 4 bases and V by 2 bases; bases with no gene match: 3. CDR1 is SEHNR and CDR2 is FQNEAQ in the germline V gene (reference sequence). This CDR3 has 15 residues. CDR3: CASSLTGQGNEKLFF. DNA for the CDR3: TGTGCCAGCAGCTTAACCGGACAGGGTAATGAAAAACTGTTTTTT.

In its sample, this clone was seen once. This rearrangement joins TRBV9 to TRBJ2-3; 11 nucleotides agree with TRBD2. Losses at the gene ends were 4 bases for V and 5 bases for J; bases not matched to a gene: 9. The CDR3 sequence is 16 residues long. CDR1 and CDR2 (germline): SGDLS, YYNGEE. The DNA for the CDR3 is TGTGCCAGCAGCCATAAACTAGCGGGGGAGGGAGATACGCAGTATTTT. Amino acids: CASSHKLAGEGDTQYF.

The chain is built from TRBV18 and TRBJ2-5; D uncertain. The length of the CDR3 is 15 residues. Looked up from germline, CDR1 is KGHSH and CDR2 is LQKENI. V was clipped by 2 bases and J by 6 bases, with 16 bases between them. CDR3 sequence reads: CASSPEQVQSKTQYF. CDR3 nucleotides: TGTGCCAGCTCACCAGAGCAGGTGCAATCGAAGACCCAGTACTTC.

Here the CDR3 reads CASSPGRNATANRVCTEAFF. The CDR3 DNA reads TGTGCCAGCAGCCCCGGACGTAACGCGACCGCCAATCGGGTGTGCACTGAAGCTTTCTTT. This chain links TRBV28 with TRBJ1-1; D is unclear. The CDR3 runs to 20 residues. The V gene's germline CDR1 is MDHEN and CDR2 SYDVKM. Deletions cut 6 bases from V and 4 bases from J, with 33 bases between. Using reference TRBV28 and TRBJ1-1 for the parts outside the CDR3, the full variable domain is DVKVTQSSRYLVKRTGEKVFLECVQDMDHENMFWYRQDPGLGLRLIYFSYDVKMKEKGDIPEGYSVSREKKERFSLILESASTNQTSMYLCASSPGRNATANRVCTEAFFGQGTRLTVV.

The chain joins TRBV28 to TRBJ1-2; D gene unclear. This CDR3 region has 13 residues. Germline CDR1 is MDHEN and CDR2 is SYDVKM. Trimming removed 8 bases at V and 2 bases at J, with 12 bases between. CDR3 residues: CASAYPENYGYTF. The CDR3, as DNA: TGTGCCAGCGCTTACCCAGAGAACTATGGCTACACCTTC.

This sequence joins TRBV9 and TRBJ1-2, with D possibly matching TRBD1 (5 bases). The ends were cut back, 3 bases at V and 7 bases at J, with 19 bases in the middle. The CDR3 has 15 residues. The germline V gene encodes CDR1 SGDLS and CDR2 YYNGEE. Here the CDR3 DNA reads TGTGCCAGCAGCGCGCCGGGGCAGGGTCTGGGTGGCTACACCTTC. Amino acid sequence: CASSAPGQGLGGYTF.

The chain joins TRBV4-3 to TRBJ1-6; D remains ambiguous. Trimming shortened V by 1 base and J by 5 bases, and 9 bases separated the two germline ends. The CDR3 length is 15 residues. CDR1 and CDR2 (germline): LGHNA, YSLEER. CDR3 sequence reads: CASSQGQEDNSPLHF. In nucleotides, the CDR3 is TGCGCCAGCAGCCAAGGGCAGGAAGATAATTCACCCCTCCACTTT.

The chain has TRBV5-4 and TRBJ2-7; no definite D call. CDR1 and CDR2 from the germline V gene are SGHNT and YYREEE (reference sequence). The CDR3 runs 16 residues. V lost 3 bases, J lost 3 bases, and 19 bases lay in between. The CDR3 DNA follows: TGTGCCAGCAGCTCAAACCTTTCGGACGGCAACTACGAGCAGTACTTC. This sequence encodes CASSSNLSDGNYEQYF.

Only one count was recorded for this clone. The rearrangement links TRBV27 to TRBJ2-2, with 7 bases matching TRBD1. Trimming at V came to 3 bases and at J to 4 bases, leaving 5 bases not matched to a gene. The CDR3 contains 15 residues. Germline CDR1 and CDR2: MNHEY and SMNVEV (reference sequence). The CDR3 spells CASSFDRDRTGELFF. The CDR3 DNA follows: TGTGCCAGCAGTTTCGACAGGGACCGCACCGGGGAGCTGTTTTTT.

The V and J genes are TRBV7-8 and TRBJ1-1; D not resolved. In germline, CDR1 is SGHVS, CDR2 FQNEAQ. V gave up 1 base and J gave up 1 base, with 16 bases separating them. The CDR3 totals 17 residues. CDR3 coding DNA: TGTGCCAGCAGCTTAGTTAGGGATAGGCCTTCGAACACTGAAGCTTTCTTT. The encoded protein is CASSLVRDRPSNTEAFF.

This clone was detected only once. The chain joins TRBV7-8 to TRBJ2-2; 8 bases are shared with TRBD2. Germline V gene data show CDR1 as SGHVS and CDR2 as FQNEAQ. This CDR3 has 17 residues. The V gene end was trimmed by 5 bases and the J gene end by 2 bases; junction bases not matched to a gene: 10. CDR3 DNA sequence: TGTGCCAGCAGCCGCCCCCCAGCGGGGGAAAACACCGGGGAGCTGTTTTTT. This encodes CASSRPPAGENTGELFF.

This chain uses TRBV25-1 with TRBJ1-3; D not certain. Trimming removed 6 bases from V and 0 bases from J, with 9 bases in between. The germline V gene has CDR1 MGHDK and CDR2 SYGVNS. CDR3 length: 14 residues. In DNA form, the CDR3 reads TGTGCCAGCAGGACAACCCTCTCTGGAAACACCATATATTTT. The encoded protein is CASRTTLSGNTIYF.

J is TRBJ1-1 and V is TRBV27; D unresolved. Germline CDR1 MNHEY, CDR2 SMNVEV (reference sequence). The V gene lost 3 bases and the J gene lost 0 bases, with 11 bases spanning the gap. The CDR3 has 15 residues. The CDR3 DNA is TGTGCCAGCAGTTTCCATAGAGGAGTGAACACTGAAGCTTTCTTT. Residues: CASSFHRGVNTEAFF.

The chain has TRBV7-9 and TRBJ1-2; D call uncertain. The length of the CDR3 is 12 residues. Trimming cost V 4 bases and J 3 bases, with 6 bases left between them. Germline V gene sequence: CDR1 SEHNR, CDR2 FQNEAQ (reference sequence). Here the CDR3 DNA reads TGTGCCAGCAGCTCCGCCCACTATGGCTACACCTTC. This gives the protein CASSSAHYGYTF.

This chain uses TRBV4-1 with TRBJ2-7, with TRBD1 as a possible D gene (6 bases). The V gene lost 0 bases and the J gene lost 2 bases, with 14 bases spanning the gap. This CDR3 is built from 16 residues. Germline loops: CDR1 MGHRA, CDR2 YSYEKL. CDR3 coding DNA: TGCGCCAGCAGCCAAGATTGTCCAGGGGAACCCTACGAGCAGTACTTC. Translated: CASSQDCPGEPYEQYF.

The chain is built from TRBV7-2 and TRBJ2-1; D not resolved. CDR3 length: 17 amino acids. Trimming removed 1 base from V and 2 bases from J, with 15 bases in between. Looked up from germline, CDR1 is SGHTA and CDR2 is FQGNSA. As DNA, the CDR3 is TGTGCCAGCAGCTTAGGAATGGGTTCCAGAACCTACAATGAGCAGTTCTTC. This encodes CASSLGMGSRTYNEQFF.

V and J are TRBV4-3 and TRBJ2-2; D is perhaps TRBD2 (5 bases). Looked up from germline, CDR1 is LGHNA and CDR2 is YSLEER. V lost 3 bases to trimming and J lost 1 base, with 21 bases between them. This CDR3 spans 19 amino acids. For the CDR3, the DNA is TGCGCCAGCAGCCATGCCCCCGGGCTAGACTACCAGAACACCGGGGAGCTGTTTTTT. Translating gives CASSHAPGLDYQNTGELFF.

The rearrangement uses TRBV18 and TRBJ2-2; D is perhaps TRBD2 (5 bases). The CDR3 runs 12 residues. V lost 6 bases and J 5 bases, leaving 7 bases between the germline ends. Germline V gene lookup returns CDR1 KGHSH and CDR2 LQKENI. The CDR3 loop reads CASSRDTGELFF. The CDR3 nucleotides read TGTGCCAGCTCTCGGGATACCGGGGAGCTGTTTTTT.

This chain uses TRBV5-3 with TRBJ1-1, with D perhaps matching TRBD1 (6 bases). TRBV5-3 is classed as an ORF, of uncertain function. The V and J ends lost 2 bases and 3 bases respectively, with 17 bases between them. The CDR3 spans 16 residues. The CDR3 DNA reads TGTGCCAGAAGCTTAGGGCCAGGGGATGGGGACACTGAAGCTTTCTTT. This sequence encodes CARSLGPGDGDTEAFF.

The gene calls are TRBV18 and TRBJ1-1; unclear D gene. CDR1 and CDR2 (germline): KGHSH, LQKENI. Trimming shortened V by 3 bases and J by 3 bases, and 8 bases separated the two germline ends. This CDR3 spans 13 amino acids. CDR3 sequence (DNA): TGTGCCAGCTCACCGACGACTGACACTGAAGCTTTCTTT. It encodes CASSPTTDTEAFF.

The genes are TRBV19 and TRBJ1-3; the match to TRBD1 covers 9 bases. Trimming cost V 5 bases and J 4 bases; bases outside gene matches: 12. Germline CDR1 is LNHDA and CDR2 is SQIVND (reference sequence). This CDR3 has 17 amino acids. This CDR3 reads CASSPWTGADPGNTIYF. CDR3 DNA: TGTGCCAGTAGTCCTTGGACAGGGGCCGATCCGGGAAACACCATATATTTT.

The rearrangement links TRBV4-3 to TRBJ2-7, with TRBD1 as a possible D gene (6 bases). Trimming shortened V by 1 base and J by 6 bases, and 22 bases separated the two germline ends. The CDR3 runs 17 residues. Germline V lookup: CDR1 LGHNA, CDR2 YSLEER. CDR3 DNA: TGCGCCAGCAGCCAAGCCCCCACAGGGCTGGGCCGGGGCGAGCAGTACTTC. Protein sequence: CASSQAPTGLGRGEQYF.

This clone appeared a single time. V and J are TRBV5-6 and TRBJ1-1; D gene unclear. The CDR3 has 13 residues. Germline V gene data show CDR1 as SGHDT and CDR2 as YYEEEE. Trimming took 1 base from V and 1 from J, leaving 5 bases between them. DNA for the CDR3: TGTGCCAGCAGCTTGACAGAGAACACTGAAGCTTTCTTT. Encoded protein: CASSLTENTEAFF.